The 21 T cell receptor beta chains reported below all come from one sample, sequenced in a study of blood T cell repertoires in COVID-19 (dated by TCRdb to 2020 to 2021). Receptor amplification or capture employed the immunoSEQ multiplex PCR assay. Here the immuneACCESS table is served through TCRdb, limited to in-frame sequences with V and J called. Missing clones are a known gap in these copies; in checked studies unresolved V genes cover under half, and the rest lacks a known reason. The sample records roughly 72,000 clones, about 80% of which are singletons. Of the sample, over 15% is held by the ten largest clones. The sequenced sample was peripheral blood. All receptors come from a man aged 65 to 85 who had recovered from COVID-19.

CDR3 nucleotides: TGTGCCAGTAAGGGACAGGGTAATTCTTTCTACACCTTC. This translates into CASKGQGNSFYTF. This rearrangement joins TRBV19 to TRBJ1-2; 9 bases line up with TRBD1. With 7 bases clipped from V and 10 bases from J, the junction kept 10 bases outside the gene matches. The CDR3 contains 13 residues. Germline V lookup: CDR1 LNHDA, CDR2 SQIVND (reference sequence). Combining the CDR3 with reference TRBV19 and TRBJ1-2 gives the whole variable domain DGGITQSPKYLFRKEGQNVTLSCEQNLNHDAMYWYRQDPGQGLRLIYYSQIVNDFQKGDIAEGYSVSREKKESFPLTVTSAQKNPTAFYLCASKGQGNSFYTFGSGTRLTVV.

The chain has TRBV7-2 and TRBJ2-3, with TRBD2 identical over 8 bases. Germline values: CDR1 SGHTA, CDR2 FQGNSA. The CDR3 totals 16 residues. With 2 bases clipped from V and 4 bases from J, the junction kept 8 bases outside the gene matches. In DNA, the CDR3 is TGTGCCAGCAGCTTACTCGCGGGAGGAGGTGCAGATACGCAGTATTTT. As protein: CASSLLAGGGADTQYF.

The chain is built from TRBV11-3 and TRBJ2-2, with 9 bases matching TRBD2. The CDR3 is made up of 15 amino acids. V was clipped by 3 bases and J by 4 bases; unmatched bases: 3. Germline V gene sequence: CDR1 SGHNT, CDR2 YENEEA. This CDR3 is CASSLLAGPTGELFF. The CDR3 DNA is TGTGCCAGCAGCTTGCTAGCGGGGCCCACCGGGGAGCTGTTTTTT.

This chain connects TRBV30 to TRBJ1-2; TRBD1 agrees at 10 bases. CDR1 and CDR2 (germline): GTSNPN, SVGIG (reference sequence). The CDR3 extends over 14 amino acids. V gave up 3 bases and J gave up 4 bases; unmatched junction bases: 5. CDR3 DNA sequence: TGTGCCTGGAGCAGGGACAGGGGATTCTATGGCTACACCTTC. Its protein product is CAWSRDRGFYGYTF.

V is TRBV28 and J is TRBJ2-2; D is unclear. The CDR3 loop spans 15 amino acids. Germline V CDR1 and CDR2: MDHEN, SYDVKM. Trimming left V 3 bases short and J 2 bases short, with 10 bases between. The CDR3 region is CASSFYGGNTGELFF. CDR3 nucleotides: TGTGCCAGCAGTTTTTATGGTGGCAACACCGGGGAGCTGTTTTTT.

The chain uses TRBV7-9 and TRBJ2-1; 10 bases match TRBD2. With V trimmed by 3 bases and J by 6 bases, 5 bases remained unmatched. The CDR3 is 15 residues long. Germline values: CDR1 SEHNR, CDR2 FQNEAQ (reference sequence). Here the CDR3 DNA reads TGTGCCAGCAGCTTCAGAGCGGGAGGGCTCAATGAGCAGTTCTTC. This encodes CASSFRAGGLNEQFF.

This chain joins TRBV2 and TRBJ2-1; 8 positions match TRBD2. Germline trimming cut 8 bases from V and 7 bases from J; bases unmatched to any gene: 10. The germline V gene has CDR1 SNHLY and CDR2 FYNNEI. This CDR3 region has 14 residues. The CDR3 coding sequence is TGTGCCAGCCGCCCAGGACTAGCAGTAAATGAGCAGTTCTTC. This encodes CASRPGLAVNEQFF.

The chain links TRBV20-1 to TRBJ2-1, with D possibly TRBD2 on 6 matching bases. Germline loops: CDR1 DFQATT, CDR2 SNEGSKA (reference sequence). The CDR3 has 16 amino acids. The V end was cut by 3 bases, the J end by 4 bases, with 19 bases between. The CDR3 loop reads CSASPTGVADYNEQFF. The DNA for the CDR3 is TGCAGTGCTAGTCCTACGGGCGTAGCGGATTACAATGAGCAGTTCTTC.

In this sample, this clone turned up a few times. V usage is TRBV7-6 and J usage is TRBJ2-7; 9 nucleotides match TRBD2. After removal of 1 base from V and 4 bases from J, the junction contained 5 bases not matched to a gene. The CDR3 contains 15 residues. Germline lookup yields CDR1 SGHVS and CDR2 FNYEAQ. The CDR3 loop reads CASSLDQAGGYEQYF. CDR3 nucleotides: TGTGCCAGCAGCTTAGACCAAGCGGGGGGTTACGAGCAGTACTTC.

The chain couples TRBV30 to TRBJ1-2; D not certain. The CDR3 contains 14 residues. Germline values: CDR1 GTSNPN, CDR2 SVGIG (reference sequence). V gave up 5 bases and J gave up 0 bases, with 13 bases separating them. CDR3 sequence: CAWSIQIPNYGYTF. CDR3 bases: TGTGCCTGGTCCATCCAAATTCCTAACTATGGCTACACCTTC.

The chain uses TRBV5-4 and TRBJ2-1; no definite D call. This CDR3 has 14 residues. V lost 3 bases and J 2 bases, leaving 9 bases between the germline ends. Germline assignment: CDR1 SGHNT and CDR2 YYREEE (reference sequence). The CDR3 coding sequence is TGTGCCAGCAGCTCTACCCAAGCCTACAATGAGCAGTTCTTC. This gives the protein CASSSTQAYNEQFF.

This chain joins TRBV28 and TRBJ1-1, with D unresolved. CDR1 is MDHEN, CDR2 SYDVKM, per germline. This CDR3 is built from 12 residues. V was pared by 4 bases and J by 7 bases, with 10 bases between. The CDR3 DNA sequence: TGTGCCAGCAGTTCGATGACTGATGAAGCTTTCTTT. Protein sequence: CASSSMTDEAFF.

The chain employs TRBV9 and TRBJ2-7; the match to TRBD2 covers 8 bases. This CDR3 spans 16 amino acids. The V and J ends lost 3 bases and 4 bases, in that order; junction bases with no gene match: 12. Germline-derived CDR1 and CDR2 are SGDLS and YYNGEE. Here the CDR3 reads CASSALGREGLYEQYF. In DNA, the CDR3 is TGTGCCAGCAGCGCCCTCGGGAGGGAGGGCCTGTACGAGCAGTACTTC.

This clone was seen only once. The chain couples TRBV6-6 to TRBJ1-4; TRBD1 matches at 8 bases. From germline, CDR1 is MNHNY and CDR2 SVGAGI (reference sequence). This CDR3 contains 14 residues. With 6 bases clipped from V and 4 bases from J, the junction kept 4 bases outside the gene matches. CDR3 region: CASSQGQGNEKLFF. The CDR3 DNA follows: TGTGCCAGCAGCCAAGGACAGGGTAATGAAAAACTGTTTTTT.

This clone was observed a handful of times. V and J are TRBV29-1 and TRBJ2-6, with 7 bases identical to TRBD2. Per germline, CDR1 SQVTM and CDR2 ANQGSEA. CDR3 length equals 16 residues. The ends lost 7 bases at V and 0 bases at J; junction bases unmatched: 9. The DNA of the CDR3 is TGCAGCGCCCTGGGAGGGTTGAACTCTGGGGCCAACGTCCTGACTTTC. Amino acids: CSALGGLNSGANVLTF. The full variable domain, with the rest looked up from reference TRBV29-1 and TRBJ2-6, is SAVISQKPSRDICQRGTSLTIQCQVDSQVTMMFWYRQQPGQSLTLIATANQGSEATYESGFVIDKFPISRPNLTFSTLTVSNMSPEDSSIYLCSALGGLNSGANVLTFGAGSRLTVL.

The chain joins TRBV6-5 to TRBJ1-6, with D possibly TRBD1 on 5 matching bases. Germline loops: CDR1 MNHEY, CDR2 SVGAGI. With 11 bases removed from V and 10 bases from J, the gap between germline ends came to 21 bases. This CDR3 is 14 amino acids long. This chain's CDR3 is CASKPGLRESPLHF. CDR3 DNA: TGTGCCTCGAAACCGGGACTTCGGGAGTCACCCCTCCACTTT.

CDR3 amino acids: CASKDRGPDEKLFF. The CDR3 region has the DNA TGTGCCAGCAAAGACAGGGGGCCGGATGAAAAACTGTTTTTT. The rearrangement uses TRBV28 and TRBJ1-4, with 10 bases that match TRBD1. Trimming cost V 7 bases and J 6 bases; bases outside gene matches: 5. The CDR3 runs 14 residues. The germline gives CDR1 MDHEN, CDR2 SYDVKM.

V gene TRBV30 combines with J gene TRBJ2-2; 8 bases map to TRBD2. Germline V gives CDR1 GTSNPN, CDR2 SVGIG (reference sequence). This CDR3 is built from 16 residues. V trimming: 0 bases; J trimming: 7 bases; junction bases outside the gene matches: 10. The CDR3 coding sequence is TGTGCCTGGAGTGTCCGGGGGGGGAGGCGAGACGGGGAGCTGTTTTTT. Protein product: CAWSVRGGRRDGELFF.

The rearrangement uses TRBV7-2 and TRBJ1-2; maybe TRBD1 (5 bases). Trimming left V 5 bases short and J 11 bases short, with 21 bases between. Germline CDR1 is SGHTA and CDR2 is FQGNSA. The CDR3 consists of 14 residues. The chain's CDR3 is CASSARETPRGYTF. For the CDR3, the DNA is TGTGCCAGCAGCGCGAGGGAGACTCCACGGGGGTACACCTTC.

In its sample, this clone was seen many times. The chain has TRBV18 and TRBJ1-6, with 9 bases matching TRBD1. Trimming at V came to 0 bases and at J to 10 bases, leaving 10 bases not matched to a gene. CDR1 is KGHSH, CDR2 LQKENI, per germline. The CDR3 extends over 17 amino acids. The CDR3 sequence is CASSPPYEGQGRSPLHF. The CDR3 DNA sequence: TGTGCCAGCTCACCACCGTATGAGGGACAGGGTAGATCACCCCTCCACTTT.

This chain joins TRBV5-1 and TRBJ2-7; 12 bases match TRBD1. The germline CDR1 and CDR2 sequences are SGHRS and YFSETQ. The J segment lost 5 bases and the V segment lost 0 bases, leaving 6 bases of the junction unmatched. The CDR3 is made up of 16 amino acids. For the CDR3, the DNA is TGCGCCAGCAGCTTGGCACCGGGACAGGGGGCGCACGAGCAGTACTTC. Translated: CASSLAPGQGAHEQYF.